The T cell receptor beta chain under discussion was sequenced for a study of T cell responses to AZD1222 COVID-19 vaccine. Study overall: Pooled in the analysis were second doses at about 4 or about 12 weeks.

Assay used: immunoSEQ multiplex PCR; TCRdb lists only in-frame clones, some missing. The sample shows around 110,000 clones, around 91% of them seen only once. This CDR3 is built from 16 residues. With V trimmed by 0 bases and J by 9 bases, 5 bases remained unmatched. The germline V gene has CDR1 SGDLS and CDR2 YYNGEE. This clone was detected only once. What it recognizes is unknown. Study observations and caveats: The study sampled repertoires only after the peak T cell response. AZD1222 recipients seropositive at baseline numbered only six or seven.

The sequence came from an adult in good health. Sequenced material: peripheral blood, taken on day 0 of AZD1222 vaccination. V usage is TRBV9 and J usage is TRBJ1-6, with TRBD1 matching 11 bases. Here the CDR3 DNA reads TGTGCCAGCAGCGTAGCGGGGGACAGGGGGACTTCACCCCTCCACTTT. It yields the protein CASSVAGDRGTSPLHF.